Listed below are T cell receptor beta chains from one sample, sequenced in a study of technical replicates of blood from several donors. The assay was immunoSEQ multiplex PCR, and TCRdb's table has in-frame clones only and misses some. In the table there are 75,000 to 95,000 clones, approximately 95% of which are singletons. Sequencing was done on a sample of T cells isolated from PBMCs. These receptors all stem from a human donor in good health. The CDR3 runs from the conserved cysteine through the conserved F or W. A D gene is named only where the DNA matches it firmly. Part of the rows lack a size; the others show once, few, many or a class for expanded clones.

D gene: TRBD1; V gene: TRBV6-5; J gene: TRBJ2-7; clone size: NA; CDR3 DNA: TGTGCCAGCACCACTACAGGGGGCTACGAGCAGTACTTC; CDR3 protein: CASTTTGGYEQYF
D gene: TRBD1; V gene: TRBV28; J gene: TRBJ2-7; clone size: NA; CDR3 DNA: TGTGCCAGCAGCTCCCCTTTTCCGGACAGGAGCTACGAGCAGTACTTC; CDR3 protein: CASSSPFPDRSYEQYF
D gene: TRBD1; V gene: TRBV19; J gene: TRBJ1-2; clone size: NA; CDR3 DNA: TGTGCCAGTAGCCTCGGCCGGGACAGGCCTTTCTATGGCTACACCTTC; CDR3 protein: CASSLGRDRPFYGYTF
D gene: NA; V gene: TRBV7-3; J gene: TRBJ1-1; clone size: NA; CDR3 DNA: TGTGCCAGCAGCTTAAATACAGACACTGAAGCTTTCTTT; CDR3 protein: CASSLNTDTEAFF
D gene: NA; V gene: TRBV21-1; J gene: TRBJ1-2; clone size: NA; CDR3 DNA: TGTGCCAGCAGCACCACACAGGGAGCTAACTATGGCTACACCTTC; CDR3 protein: CASSTTQGANYGYTF
D gene: NA; V gene: TRBV5-1; J gene: TRBJ1-1; clone size: few; CDR3 DNA: TGCGCCAGCAGCCCCGGACTGTCCGAGTCCACTGAAGCTTTCTTT; CDR3 protein: CASSPGLSESTEAFF
D gene: NA; V gene: TRBV6-4; J gene: TRBJ2-3; clone size: NA; CDR3 DNA: TGTGCCAGCAGTCAATCCCTGGGCGGCACAGATACGCAGTATTTT; CDR3 protein: CASSQSLGGTDTQYF
D gene: TRBD2; V gene: TRBV9; J gene: TRBJ2-1; clone size: NA; CDR3 DNA: TGTGCCAGCAGCTCCCAGACTAGCGCCTACGACCTTTCCTACAATGAGCAGTTCTTC; CDR3 protein: CASSSQTSAYDLSYNEQFF
D gene: TRBD1; V gene: TRBV7-9; J gene: TRBJ1-1; clone size: NA; CDR3 DNA: TGTGCCATCGGGACAGGGGAAGCTTTCTTT; CDR3 protein: CAIGTGEAFF
D gene: NA; V gene: TRBV21-1; J gene: TRBJ1-5; clone size: once; CDR3 DNA: TGTGCCAGCAGCAAACTCCGGGACAGGGCCGGGCGCGTCTATCAGCCCCAGCATTTT; CDR3 protein: CASSKLRDRAGRVYQPQHF
D gene: TRBD2; V gene: TRBV18; J gene: TRBJ2-7; clone size: NA; CDR3 DNA: TGTGCCAGCTCACCATCGGGGCGGGGGGGCCCCGAGCAGTACTTC; CDR3 protein: CASSPSGRGGPEQYF
D gene: NA; V gene: TRBV27; J gene: TRBJ2-7; clone size: NA; CDR3 DNA: TGTGCCAGCAGTCCCCTCAAGACAGGTCCCTACGAGCAGTACTTC; CDR3 protein: CASSPLKTGPYEQYF
D gene: TRBD1; V gene: TRBV2; J gene: TRBJ2-7; clone size: NA; CDR3 DNA: TGTGCCAGCAGCCTAGGAGACAGGGGGCCCCTTATCGTGCACGAGCAGTACTTC; CDR3 protein: CASSLGDRGPLIVHEQYF
D gene: TRBD2; V gene: TRBV6-1; J gene: TRBJ2-7; clone size: NA; CDR3 DNA: TGTGCCAGCTTTAGCGGGGGGCCGGACTACGAGCAGTACTTC; CDR3 protein: CASFSGGPDYEQYF
D gene: NA; V gene: TRBV19; J gene: TRBJ2-2; clone size: NA; CDR3 DNA: TGTGCCAGTAATACAGGGTTTGCCGGGGAGCTGTTTTTT; CDR3 protein: CASNTGFAGELFF
D gene: TRBD2; V gene: TRBV5-1; J gene: TRBJ2-5; clone size: NA; CDR3 DNA: TGCGCCAGCAGCTTTGTAGCGGGGGTACGGGAGACCCAGTACTTC; CDR3 protein: CASSFVAGVRETQYF
D gene: NA; V gene: TRBV6-5; J gene: TRBJ1-1; clone size: once; CDR3 DNA: TGTGCCAGCAGTTACGCGGGGGGGACTGAAGCTTTCTTT; CDR3 protein: CASSYAGGTEAFF
D gene: TRBD1; V gene: TRBV27; J gene: TRBJ2-6; clone size: NA; CDR3 DNA: TGTGCCAGCAGAGCTTCACTGCCAGGGGGTTGGATCTCTGGGGCCAACGTCCTGACTTTC; CDR3 protein: CASRASLPGGWISGANVLTF
D gene: NA; V gene: TRBV7-9; J gene: TRBJ1-2; clone size: NA; CDR3 DNA: TGTGCCAGCAGCTTAGCTCCCTATCGACAGGGCTACACCTTC; CDR3 protein: CASSLAPYRQGYTF
D gene: TRBD1; V gene: TRBV28; J gene: TRBJ1-5; clone size: NA; CDR3 DNA: TGTGCCAGCAGCCACAGGGGGCCTGGCAATCAGCCCCAGCATTTT; CDR3 protein: CASSHRGPGNQPQHF
D gene: TRBD2; V gene: TRBV7-9; J gene: TRBJ2-1; clone size: NA; CDR3 DNA: TGTGCCAGCAGCCCTTGGACTAGCGGGGGCGGTGAGCAGTTCTTC; CDR3 protein: CASSPWTSGGGEQFF
D gene: NA; V gene: TRBV29-1; J gene: TRBJ2-4; clone size: NA; CDR3 DNA: TGCAGCGTTGAAGAGTCGGGAAACATTCAGTACTTC; CDR3 protein: CSVEESGNIQYF
D gene: NA; V gene: TRBV10-3; J gene: TRBJ1-1; clone size: NA; CDR3 DNA: TGTGCCATCAGTGAGTCTCGGGAGACTGAAGCTTTCTTT; CDR3 protein: CAISESRETEAFF
D gene: NA; V gene: TRBV4-2; J gene: TRBJ1-5; clone size: NA; CDR3 DNA: TGTGCCAGCAGCCAAGAGAGGTGGGGCGGCCTAACCCACTATAGCAATCAGCCCCAGCATTTT; CDR3 protein: CASSQERWGGLTHYSNQPQHF
D gene: NA; V gene: TRBV27; J gene: TRBJ1-5; clone size: NA; CDR3 DNA: TGTGCCAGCAGTGCCTCCCCCGGTAGCAATCAGCCCCAGCATTTT; CDR3 protein: CASSASPGSNQPQHF
D gene: NA; V gene: TRBV28; J gene: TRBJ2-1; clone size: NA; CDR3 DNA: TGTGCCAGCAGTTTCGTAGACTACAATGAGCAGTTCTTC; CDR3 protein: CASSFVDYNEQFF
D gene: NA; V gene: TRBV7-9; J gene: TRBJ1-4; clone size: NA; CDR3 DNA: TGTGCCAGCAGCTTAGGTCGGAGGGGTTCAACTAATGAAAAACTGTTTTTT; CDR3 protein: CASSLGRRGSTNEKLFF
D gene: TRBD1; V gene: TRBV6-5; J gene: TRBJ1-1; clone size: NA; CDR3 DNA: TGTGCCAGCAGTCAGTTCAGGACAGGGGAGTCCGAAGCTTTCTTT; CDR3 protein: CASSQFRTGESEAFF
D gene: NA; V gene: TRBV29-1; J gene: TRBJ2-6; clone size: NA; CDR3 DNA: TGCAGCGTTCGGGGGAAGAGCTCTGGGGCCAACGTCCTGACTTTC; CDR3 protein: CSVRGKSSGANVLTF
D gene: NA; V gene: TRBV6-5; J gene: TRBJ2-7; clone size: NA; CDR3 DNA: TGTGCCACCAAGACAGGAACAGGACAGATGGGCGAGCAGTACTTC; CDR3 protein: CATKTGTGQMGEQYF
D gene: NA; V gene: TRBV28; J gene: TRBJ1-6; clone size: NA; CDR3 DNA: TGTGCCAGCAGTAGACCAGGGGACCTCATGCCCCTCCACTTT; CDR3 protein: CASSRPGDLMPLHF
D gene: NA; V gene: TRBV15; J gene: TRBJ1-1; clone size: once; CDR3 DNA: TGTGCCACCAGCAGAGATTCTGCTCCGTGGGGATCTACAGGGACTGAAGCTTTCTTT; CDR3 protein: CATSRDSAPWGSTGTEAFF
D gene: NA; V gene: TRBV25-1; J gene: TRBJ1-2; clone size: NA; CDR3 DNA: TGTGCCAGCAGGTCAGGGGACTATGGCTACACCTTC; CDR3 protein: CASRSGDYGYTF
D gene: TRBD2; V gene: TRBV4-1; J gene: TRBJ2-7; clone size: NA; CDR3 DNA: TGCGCCAGCAGCCAACTCGGGACTAGCATCGAGCAGTACTTC; CDR3 protein: CASSQLGTSIEQYF
D gene: NA; V gene: TRBV9; J gene: TRBJ1-5; clone size: NA; CDR3 DNA: TGTGCCAGCAGCTCGGGAGAGGGGCACTATCAGCCCCAGCATTTT; CDR3 protein: CASSSGEGHYQPQHF
D gene: NA; V gene: TRBV7-9; J gene: TRBJ1-1; clone size: NA; CDR3 DNA: TGTGCCAGCGGGGAGTTAGGAGCTTTCTTT; CDR3 protein: CASGELGAFF
D gene: NA; V gene: TRBV25-1; J gene: TRBJ1-4; clone size: NA; CDR3 DNA: TGTGCCAGCAGTGAATACTCCGGTAGTGAAAAACTGTTTTTT; CDR3 protein: CASSEYSGSEKLFF
D gene: NA; V gene: TRBV2; J gene: TRBJ1-2; clone size: NA; CDR3 DNA: TGTGCCAGCCTCTCGGAGACTTATGGCTACACCTTC; CDR3 protein: CASLSETYGYTF
D gene: NA; V gene: TRBV19; J gene: TRBJ1-1; clone size: once; CDR3 DNA: TGTGCCAGTAGTATTGGACATCAGAGCCAAGGGAAAGCTTTCTTT; CDR3 protein: CASSIGHQSQGKAFF
D gene: TRBD1; V gene: TRBV7-2; J gene: TRBJ1-1; clone size: NA; CDR3 DNA: TGTGCCAGCAGACGGACAGGGAAGGACACTGAAGCTTTCTTT; CDR3 protein: CASRRTGKDTEAFF
D gene: NA; V gene: TRBV19; J gene: TRBJ2-1; clone size: NA; CDR3 DNA: TGTGCCAGTAGTATAGGAAACACCAATGAGCAGTTCTTC; CDR3 protein: CASSIGNTNEQFF
D gene: NA; V gene: TRBV11-3; J gene: TRBJ2-7; clone size: NA; CDR3 DNA: TGTGCCAGCAGCTTAGACAGGGTATCCTACGAGCAGTACTTC; CDR3 protein: CASSLDRVSYEQYF
D gene: NA; V gene: TRBV9; J gene: TRBJ2-3; clone size: NA; CDR3 DNA: TGTGCCAGCAGCGTTCCGGCGGAGGCAGATACGCAGTATTTT; CDR3 protein: CASSVPAEADTQYF
D gene: NA; V gene: TRBV11-2; J gene: TRBJ2-7; clone size: NA; CDR3 DNA: TGTGCCAGCAGCTTAGGCCTCGGTACTCACTACGAGCAGTACTTC; CDR3 protein: CASSLGLGTHYEQYF
D gene: TRBD1; V gene: TRBV7-9; J gene: TRBJ1-5; clone size: once; CDR3 DNA: TGTGCCAGCAGCCCGGGACAGAGGGCGAAGCCCCAGCATTTT; CDR3 protein: CASSPGQRAKPQHF
D gene: TRBD2; V gene: TRBV6-1; J gene: TRBJ2-1; clone size: NA; CDR3 DNA: TGTGCCAGCACCCCACTAGCGGGCTTAGCGGATGAGCAGTTCTTC; CDR3 protein: CASTPLAGLADEQFF
D gene: TRBD2; V gene: TRBV15; J gene: TRBJ2-3; clone size: NA; CDR3 DNA: TGTGCCACCAGCGCCGCCGGGCGGGGGGAAACAGATACGCAGTATTTT; CDR3 protein: CATSAAGRGETDTQYF
D gene: TRBD1; V gene: TRBV7-9; J gene: TRBJ1-1; clone size: NA; CDR3 DNA: TGTGCCAGCAGCCCCATCGCGGGACAGATGAACACTGAAGCTTTCTTT; CDR3 protein: CASSPIAGQMNTEAFF
D gene: NA; V gene: TRBV6-5; J gene: TRBJ2-2; clone size: NA; CDR3 DNA: TGTGCCAGCAGTTACACAAACAAGAACACCGGGGAGCTGTTTTTT; CDR3 protein: CASSYTNKNTGELFF
D gene: TRBD1; V gene: TRBV28; J gene: TRBJ1-1; clone size: NA; CDR3 DNA: TGTGCCAGCAGTTTACTATATTACAGGGGTGGGATGAACACTGAAGCTTTCTTT; CDR3 protein: CASSLLYYRGGMNTEAFF
D gene: NA; V gene: TRBV6-1; J gene: TRBJ2-1; clone size: NA; CDR3 DNA: TGTGCCAGCGGCCGTGGGCCTTACAATGAGCAGTTCTTC; CDR3 protein: CASGRGPYNEQFF
D gene: NA; V gene: TRBV7-9; J gene: TRBJ2-1; clone size: NA; CDR3 DNA: TGTGCCAGCAGCCCCCGGAGGGACAATGAGCAGTTCTTC; CDR3 protein: CASSPRRDNEQFF
D gene: TRBD1; V gene: TRBV25-1; J gene: TRBJ1-1; clone size: once; CDR3 DNA: TGTGCCAGCAGTCAAACAGGGGTCACTGAAGCTTTCTTT; CDR3 protein: CASSQTGVTEAFF
D gene: TRBD1; V gene: TRBV4-1; J gene: TRBJ2-1; clone size: NA; CDR3 DNA: TGCGCCAGCAGCCCGAAGACCAGGGGGCGCATCGAGCAGTTCTTC; CDR3 protein: CASSPKTRGRIEQFF
D gene: NA; V gene: TRBV14; J gene: TRBJ1-1; clone size: NA; CDR3 DNA: TGTGCCAGCAGCCAAAGACCGGGAGGCACTGAAGCTTTCTTT; CDR3 protein: CASSQRPGGTEAFF
D gene: NA; V gene: TRBV10-1; J gene: TRBJ2-7; clone size: NA; CDR3 DNA: TGCGCCAGCAGTGCAGGTTACGAGCAGTACTTC; CDR3 protein: CASSAGYEQYF
D gene: TRBD1; V gene: TRBV2; J gene: TRBJ2-7; clone size: NA; CDR3 DNA: TGTGCCAGCAGTTCCGAACCCGGGACAGCCACCTACGAGCAGTACTTC; CDR3 protein: CASSSEPGTATYEQYF